Below, 19 T cell receptor beta chains from the same sample are listed, as sequenced in a study of the immune and genomic landscape of osteosarcoma. The assay was immunoSEQ multiplex PCR, and TCRdb's table has in-frame clones only and misses some. The sample has some 200 clones, 75% to 85% seen once. Specimen: metastatic tumor tissue from the lung. These receptors were taken from a girl aged 10-17 years with osteosarcoma.

The gene calls are TRBV2 and TRBJ2-7; D is uncertain. The CDR3 sequence is 13 residues long. V dropped 4 bases and J dropped 0 bases, with 7 bases sitting between them. Germline CDR1 and CDR2: SNHLY and FYNNEI. The chain's CDR3 is CASSGYNSYEQYF. The CDR3 region has the DNA TGTGCCAGCAGTGGTTACAACTCCTACGAGCAGTACTTC.

This chain uses TRBV14 with TRBJ2-1, with TRBD2 identical over 9 bases. The CDR3 covers 18 residues. The ends lost 0 bases at V and 0 bases at J; junction bases unmatched: 6. CDR1 is SGHDN, CDR2 FVKESK, per germline. CDR3 sequence reads: CASSQDPFSGSSYNEQFF. CDR3 bases: TGTGCCAGCAGCCAAGATCCCTTTAGCGGGAGCTCCTACAATGAGCAGTTCTTC.

The chain is built from TRBV6-4 and TRBJ1-2, with 10 bases identical to TRBD1. The CDR3 runs 15 residues. Per germline, CDR1 MRHNA and CDR2 SNTAGT. The ends lost 3 bases at V and 4 bases at J; junction bases unmatched: 5. The CDR3 is CASSERGTGAYGYTF. CDR3 DNA sequence: TGTGCCAGCAGTGAAAGAGGGACAGGGGCCTATGGCTACACCTTC.

The V and J genes are TRBV11-2 and TRBJ2-5; 10 bases agree with TRBD2. In germline, CDR1 is SGHAT, CDR2 FQNNGV. V trimming: 5 bases; J trimming: 5 bases; junction bases outside the gene matches: 8. The CDR3 is made up of 15 amino acids. The CDR3 coding sequence is TGTGCCAGCAGCACCAAGCGGGGGGGCCTGGAGACCCAGTACTTC. Translating it yields CASSTKRGGLETQYF.

The V gene is TRBV2, the J gene TRBJ2-5, with a weak D call TRBD2 (5 bases). The V end lost 8 bases, the J end lost 4 bases, and 17 bases lay between the germline ends. CDR1 and CDR2 (germline): SNHLY, FYNNEI. The CDR3 consists of 14 residues. The chain's CDR3 is CASCFGTRIETQYF. CDR3 bases: TGTGCCAGCTGCTTTGGTACTAGAATAGAGACCCAGTACTTC.

This chain connects TRBV9 to TRBJ2-1; 10 bases are a match to TRBD2. The CDR3 has 15 amino acids. Germline V lookup: CDR1 SGDLS, CDR2 YYNGEE. The junction had 9 bases not matched to a gene; V was cut back by 2 bases and J by 10 bases. CDR3 sequence (DNA): TGTGCCAGCAGCGTTTTTAGCGGGGGGCAGGGCGAGCAGTTCTTC. Encoded protein: CASSVFSGGQGEQFF.

This clone has a single count. V is TRBV2 and J is TRBJ2-7; TRBD2 might be the D (6 bases). The CDR3 is 14 amino acids. V was cut by 5 bases and J by 6 bases, with 17 bases left in between. Per germline, CDR1 SNHLY and CDR2 FYNNEI. The CDR3 region is CASSLTGTGGEQYV. As DNA, the CDR3 is TGTGCCAGCAGTTTGACGGGGACTGGGGGCGAGCAGTACGTC.

The rearrangement links TRBV7-6 to TRBJ1-1, with D perhaps TRBD1 (5 bases). Germline V gene sequence: CDR1 SGHVS, CDR2 FNYEAQ. Deletions cut 2 bases from V and 4 bases from J, with 8 bases between. This CDR3 is built from 13 residues. The CDR3 DNA is TGTGCCAGCAGCTTAAAAAGGGGCACTGAAGCTTTCTTT. Encoded protein: CASSLKRGTEAFF. The whole variable domain, filled in from reference TRBV7-6 and TRBJ1-1, reads GAGVSQSPRYKVTKRGQDVALRCDPISGHVSLYWYRQALGQGPEFLTYFNYEAQQDKSGLPNDRFSAERPEGSISTLTIQRTEQRDSAMYRCASSLKRGTEAFFGQGTRLTVV.

A remark on this clone: An end of the junction differs from the germline gene, which may be a read error. The gene calls are TRBV30 and TRBJ1-2, with 10 bases fitting TRBD1. CDR3 length: 14 amino acids. The germline V gene has CDR1 GTSNPN and CDR2 SVGIG (reference sequence). CDR3 sequence (DNA): TGTGCCTGGGGTGTCGGGGACAGGGGAGGAGGCTACACCTTC. Residues: CAWGVGDRGGGYTF.

The chain has TRBV5-1 and TRBJ2-3, with TRBD2 matching 10 bases. There are 17 residues in the CDR3. V was pared by 0 bases and J by 0 bases, with 4 bases of the junction left unmatched. Germline CDR1 and CDR2: SGHRS and YFSETQ. In DNA, the CDR3 is TGCGCCAGCAGCTTGGTGGGGACTAGCGTGAGCACAGATACGCAGTATTTT. This sequence encodes CASSLVGTSVSTDTQYF.

With regard to this clone: Germline is not matched at one junction end, which may reflect a read error. The chain recombines TRBV19 with TRBJ1-1; 8 positions agree with TRBD1. Germline-derived CDR1 and CDR2 are LNHDA and SQIVND (reference sequence). This CDR3 region has 15 residues. In nucleotides, the CDR3 is TGTGCCAGTAGTCTAGACGACAGGGGTTGGACTGAAGCTTTCTTT. Translated, it gives CASSLDDRGWTEAFF.

In its sample, this clone was seen once. The chain has TRBV6-6 and TRBJ1-2, with 9 bases identical to TRBD1. Germline trimming cut 5 bases from V and 6 bases from J; bases unmatched to any gene: 7. The CDR3 is 14 residues long. Germline V CDR1 and CDR2: MNHNY, SVGAGI (reference sequence). This CDR3 reads CASSLTGGDDGYTF. Written as DNA, the CDR3 is TGTGCCAGCAGTCTTACAGGGGGCGACGATGGCTACACCTTC.

The chain carries TRBV5-1 and TRBJ1-2; TRBD1 might be the D (5 bases). The CDR3 runs 13 residues. The germline CDR1 and CDR2 sequences are SGHRS and YFSETQ. Trimming took 2 bases from V and 8 from J, leaving 13 bases between them. CDR3 coding DNA: TGCGCCAGCAGCTTCCGTGGGGCCGGGGGCTACACCTTC. It translates to CASSFRGAGGYTF. The complete variable domain, with remaining parts taken from reference TRBV5-1 and TRBJ1-2, reads KAGVTQTPRYLIKTRGQQVTLSCSPISGHRSVSWYQQTPGQGLQFLFEYFSETQRNKGNFPGRFSGRQFSNSRSEMNVSTLELGDSALYLCASSFRGAGGYTFGSGTRLTVV.

This clone has just one count. V is TRBV7-8 and J is TRBJ2-2; TRBD2 aligns across 8 bases. The germline CDR1 and CDR2 sequences are SGHVS and FQNEAQ. The CDR3 is 16 amino acids. V lost 5 bases and J lost 0; bases outside the gene matches: 5. The CDR3 coding sequence is TGTGCCAGCAGCGCGACGGGGGGGCCGAACACCGGGGAGCTGTTTTTT. It yields the protein CASSATGGPNTGELFF.

The rearrangement uses TRBV13 and TRBJ1-2; possibly TRBD1 for D (5 bases). With 1 base removed from V and 7 bases from J, the gap between germline ends came to 13 bases. Germline lookup yields CDR1 PRHDT and CDR2 FYEKMQ (reference sequence). The CDR3 totals 14 residues. CDR3 DNA: TGTGCCAGCAGCTTAGAAGGAGGGGATCTTGGCTACACCTTC. Its translation is CASSLEGGDLGYTF.

The chain carries TRBV7-7 and TRBJ2-5; D ambiguous. Trimming shortened V by 5 bases and J by 4 bases, and 20 bases separated the two germline ends. This CDR3 region has 16 residues. CDR1 is SSHAT, CDR2 FNYEAQ, per germline (reference sequence). In nucleotides, the CDR3 is TGTGCCAGCAGCATATCAGGTGCCCCTGGCGGAGAGACCCAGTACTTC. Translating it yields CASSISGAPGGETQYF.

The chain combines TRBV11-2 with TRBJ1-2; weak D call: TRBD1 (5 bases). Germline V CDR1 and CDR2: SGHAT, FQNNGV. Trimming removed 2 bases at V and 7 bases at J, with 14 bases between. This CDR3 has 14 amino acids. Here the CDR3 DNA reads TGTGCCAGCAGCTTACAGGGTTTCGTTACTGGCTACACCTTC. This gives the protein CASSLQGFVTGYTF.

The chain carries TRBV6-4 and TRBJ2-3; 9 bases match TRBD2. Germline values: CDR1 MRHNA, CDR2 SNTAGT. CDR3 length: 16 amino acids. The ends lost 3 bases at V and 3 bases at J; junction bases unmatched: 7. Here the CDR3 DNA reads TGTGCCAGCAGTGAAGAAGCGGGGGGTAGTACAGATACGCAGTATTTT. Its translation is CASSEEAGGSTDTQYF.

The chain employs TRBV6-5 and TRBJ1-1; D call uncertain. CDR3 length equals 13 residues. The V end lost 3 bases, the J end lost 5 bases, and 10 bases lay between the germline ends. Germline V gene sequence: CDR1 MNHEY, CDR2 SVGAGI. This CDR3 reads CASSYSEVTEAFF. CDR3 coding DNA: TGTGCCAGCAGTTATTCGGAGGTGACTGAAGCTTTCTTT.